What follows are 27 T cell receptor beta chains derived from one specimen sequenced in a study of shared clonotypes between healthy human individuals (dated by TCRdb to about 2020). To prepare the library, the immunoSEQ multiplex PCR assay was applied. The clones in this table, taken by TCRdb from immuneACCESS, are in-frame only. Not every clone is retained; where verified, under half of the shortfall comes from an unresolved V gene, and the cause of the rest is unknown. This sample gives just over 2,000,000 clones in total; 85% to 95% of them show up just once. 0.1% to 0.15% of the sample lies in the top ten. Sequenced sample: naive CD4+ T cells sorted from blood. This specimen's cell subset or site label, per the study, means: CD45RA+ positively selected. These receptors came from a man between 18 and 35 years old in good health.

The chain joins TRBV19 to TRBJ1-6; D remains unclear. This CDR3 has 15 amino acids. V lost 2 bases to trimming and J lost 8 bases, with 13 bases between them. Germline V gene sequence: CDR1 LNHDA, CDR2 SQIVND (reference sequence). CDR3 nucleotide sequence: TGTGCCAGTAGTATAATAACACAATTACATTCACCCCTCCACTTT. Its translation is CASSIITQLHSPLHF.

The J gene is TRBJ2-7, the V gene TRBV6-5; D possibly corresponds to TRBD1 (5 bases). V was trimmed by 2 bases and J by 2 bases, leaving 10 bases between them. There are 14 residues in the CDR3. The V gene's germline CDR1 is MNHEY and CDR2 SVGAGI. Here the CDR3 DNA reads TGTGCCAGCAGTTACAAGACAGTTACCTACGAGCAGTACTTC. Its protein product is CASSYKTVTYEQYF.

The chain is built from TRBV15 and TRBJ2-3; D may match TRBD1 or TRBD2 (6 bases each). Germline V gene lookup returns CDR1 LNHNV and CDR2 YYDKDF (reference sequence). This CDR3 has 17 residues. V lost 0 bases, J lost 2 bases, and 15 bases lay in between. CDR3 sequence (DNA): TGTGCCACCAGCAGAGATTGGGGGGCAAGGAACACAGATACGCAGTATTTT. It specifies CATSRDWGARNTDTQYF. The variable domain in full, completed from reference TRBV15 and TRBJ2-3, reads DAMVIQNPRYQVTQFGKPVTLSCSQTLNHNVMYWYQQKSSQAPKLLFHYYDKDFNNEADTPDNFQSRRPNTSFCFLDIRSPGLGDTAMYLCATSRDWGARNTDTQYFGPGTRLTVL.

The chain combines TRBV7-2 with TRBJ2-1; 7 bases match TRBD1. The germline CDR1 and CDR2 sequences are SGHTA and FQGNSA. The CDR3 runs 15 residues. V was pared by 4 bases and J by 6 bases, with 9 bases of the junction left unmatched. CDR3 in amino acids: CASSSADRAGNEQFF. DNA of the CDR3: TGTGCCAGCAGCTCAGCCGACAGGGCGGGCAATGAGCAGTTCTTC.

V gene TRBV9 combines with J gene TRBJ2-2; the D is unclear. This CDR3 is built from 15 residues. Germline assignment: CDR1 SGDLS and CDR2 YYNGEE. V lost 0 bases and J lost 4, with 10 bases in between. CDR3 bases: TGTGCCAGCAGCGTAGCGGCTTCGGGCACCGGGGAGCTGTTTTTT. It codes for CASSVAASGTGELFF.

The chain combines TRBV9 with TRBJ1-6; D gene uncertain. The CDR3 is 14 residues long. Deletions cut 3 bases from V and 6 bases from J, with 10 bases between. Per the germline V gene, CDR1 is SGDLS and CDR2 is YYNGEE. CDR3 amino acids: CASSARVVNSPLHF. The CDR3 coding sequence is TGTGCCAGCAGCGCTCGGGTTGTTAATTCACCCCTCCACTTT.

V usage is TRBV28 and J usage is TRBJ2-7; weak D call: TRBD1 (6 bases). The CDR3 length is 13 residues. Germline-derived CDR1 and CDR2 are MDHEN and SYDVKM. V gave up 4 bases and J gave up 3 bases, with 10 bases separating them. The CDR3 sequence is CASSSRDIYEQYF. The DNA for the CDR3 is TGTGCCAGCAGTTCCCGGGACATCTACGAGCAGTACTTC.

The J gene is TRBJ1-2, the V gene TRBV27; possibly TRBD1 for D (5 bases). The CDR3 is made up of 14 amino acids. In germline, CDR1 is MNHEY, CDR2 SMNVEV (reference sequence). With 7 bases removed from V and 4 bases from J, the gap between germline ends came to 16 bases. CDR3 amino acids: CASTRSGGGYGYTF. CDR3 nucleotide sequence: TGTGCCAGCACCCGGAGCGGGGGTGGCTATGGCTACACCTTC.

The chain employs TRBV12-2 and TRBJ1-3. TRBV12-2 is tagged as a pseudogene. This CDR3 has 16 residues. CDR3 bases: TGTGCAAGTCGCCCCCCGAGGAAAGCATCTGGAAACACCATATATTTT. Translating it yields CASRPPRKASGNTIYF.

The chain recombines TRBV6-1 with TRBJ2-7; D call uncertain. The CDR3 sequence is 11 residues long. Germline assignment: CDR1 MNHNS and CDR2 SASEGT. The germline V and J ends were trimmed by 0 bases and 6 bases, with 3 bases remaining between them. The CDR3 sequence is CASSEAAEQYF. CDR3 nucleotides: TGTGCCAGCAGTGAAGCGGCCGAGCAGTACTTC.

CDR3 loop: CASSFRTAYNSPLHF. The CDR3 DNA is TGTGCCAGCAGCTTCCGGACAGCTTATAATTCACCCCTCCACTTT. This sequence joins TRBV5-8 and TRBJ1-6, with D perhaps matching TRBD1 (6 bases). Trimming took off 2 bases at V and 4 bases at J, with 10 bases between the two ends. The length of the CDR3 is 15 residues. Germline V gene data show CDR1 as SGHTS and CDR2 as YDEGEE.

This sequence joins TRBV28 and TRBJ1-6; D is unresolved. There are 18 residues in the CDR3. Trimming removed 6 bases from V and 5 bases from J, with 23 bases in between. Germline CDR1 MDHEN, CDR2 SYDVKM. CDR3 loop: CASRTTPTGVLNNSPLHF. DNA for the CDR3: TGTGCCAGCAGGACGACACCCACGGGCGTCCTCAATAATTCACCCCTCCACTTT.

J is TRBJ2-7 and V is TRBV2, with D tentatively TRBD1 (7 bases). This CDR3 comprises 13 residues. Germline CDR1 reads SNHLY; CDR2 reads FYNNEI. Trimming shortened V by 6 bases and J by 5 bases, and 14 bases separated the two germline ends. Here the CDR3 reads CASRGGQRHEQYF. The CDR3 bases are TGTGCCAGCAGGGGGGGACAGCGCCACGAGCAGTACTTC. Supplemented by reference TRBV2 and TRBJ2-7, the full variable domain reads EPEVTQTPSHQVTQMGQEVILRCVPISNHLYFYWYRQILGQKVEFLVSFYNNEISEKSEIFDDQFSVERPDGSNFTLKIRSTKLEDSAMYFCASRGGQRHEQYFGPGTRLTVT.

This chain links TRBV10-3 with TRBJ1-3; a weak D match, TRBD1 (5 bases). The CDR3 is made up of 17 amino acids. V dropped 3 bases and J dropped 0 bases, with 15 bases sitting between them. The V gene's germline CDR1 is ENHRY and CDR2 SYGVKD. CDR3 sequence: CAISDGGRTISGNTIYF. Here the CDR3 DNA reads TGTGCCATCAGTGATGGGGGACGGACCATCTCTGGAAACACCATATATTTT.

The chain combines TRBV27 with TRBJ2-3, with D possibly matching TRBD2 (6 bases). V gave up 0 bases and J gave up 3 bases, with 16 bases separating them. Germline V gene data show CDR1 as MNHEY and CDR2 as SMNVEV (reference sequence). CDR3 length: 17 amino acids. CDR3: CASSLSPNGGRTDTQYF. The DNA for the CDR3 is TGTGCCAGCAGTTTATCCCCTAACGGGGGAAGAACAGATACGCAGTATTTT.

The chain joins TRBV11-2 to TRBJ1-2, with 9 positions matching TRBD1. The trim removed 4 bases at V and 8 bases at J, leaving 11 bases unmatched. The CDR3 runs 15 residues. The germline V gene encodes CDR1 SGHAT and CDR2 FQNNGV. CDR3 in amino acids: CASSSSGQGFVGYTF. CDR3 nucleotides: TGTGCCAGCAGCTCGAGTGGACAGGGGTTCGTAGGCTACACCTTC.

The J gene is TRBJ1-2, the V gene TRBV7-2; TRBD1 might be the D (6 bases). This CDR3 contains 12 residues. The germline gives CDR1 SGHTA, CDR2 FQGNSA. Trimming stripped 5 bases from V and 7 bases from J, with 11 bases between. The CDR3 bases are TGTGCCAGCAGCAACCGACAGGTTGGCTACACCTTC. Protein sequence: CASSNRQVGYTF.

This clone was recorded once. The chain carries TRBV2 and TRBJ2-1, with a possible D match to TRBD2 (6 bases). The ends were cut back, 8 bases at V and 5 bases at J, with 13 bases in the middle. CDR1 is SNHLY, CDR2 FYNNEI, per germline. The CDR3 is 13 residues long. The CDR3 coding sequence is TGTGCCAGCGTGGAGGGCAGGCACAATGAGCAGTTCTTC. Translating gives CASVEGRHNEQFF.

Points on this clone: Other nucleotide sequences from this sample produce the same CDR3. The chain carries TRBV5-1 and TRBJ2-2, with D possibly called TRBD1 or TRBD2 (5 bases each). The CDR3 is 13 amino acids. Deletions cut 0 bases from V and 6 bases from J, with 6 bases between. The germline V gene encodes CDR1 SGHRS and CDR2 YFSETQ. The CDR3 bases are TGCGCCAGCAGCTTGGAGGGACCCGGGGAGCTGTTTTTT. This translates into CASSLEGPGELFF. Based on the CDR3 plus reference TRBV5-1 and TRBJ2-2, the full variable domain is KAGVTQTPRYLIKTRGQQVTLSCSPISGHRSVSWYQQTPGQGLQFLFEYFSETQRNKGNFPGRFSGRQFSNSRSEMNVSTLELGDSALYLCASSLEGPGELFFGEGSRLTVL.

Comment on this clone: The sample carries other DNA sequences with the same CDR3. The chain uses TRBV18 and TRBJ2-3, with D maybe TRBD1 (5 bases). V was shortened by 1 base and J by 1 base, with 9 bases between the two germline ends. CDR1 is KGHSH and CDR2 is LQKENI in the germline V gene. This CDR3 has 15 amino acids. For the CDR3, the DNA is TGTGCCAGCTCACCACAGGGCAGGGGCACAGATACGCAGTATTTT. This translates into CASSPQGRGTDTQYF.

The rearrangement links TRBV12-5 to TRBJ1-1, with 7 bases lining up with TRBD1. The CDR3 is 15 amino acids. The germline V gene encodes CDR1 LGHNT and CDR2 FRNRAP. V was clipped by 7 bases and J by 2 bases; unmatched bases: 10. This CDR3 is CASVPDRPLNTEAFF. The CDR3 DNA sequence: TGTGCTAGTGTTCCGGACAGGCCGTTAAACACTGAAGCTTTCTTT.

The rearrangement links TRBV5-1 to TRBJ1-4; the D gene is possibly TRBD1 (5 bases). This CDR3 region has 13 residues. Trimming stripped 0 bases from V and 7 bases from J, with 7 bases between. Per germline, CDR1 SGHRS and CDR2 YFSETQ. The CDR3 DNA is TGCGCCAGCAGCTTGGGACAGCCTGAAAAACTGTTTTTT. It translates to CASSLGQPEKLFF.

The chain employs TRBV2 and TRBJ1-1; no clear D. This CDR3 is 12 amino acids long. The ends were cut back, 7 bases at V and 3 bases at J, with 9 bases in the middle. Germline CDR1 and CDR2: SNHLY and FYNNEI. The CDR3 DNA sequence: TGTGCCAGCACGAGGGAGGACACTGAAGCTTTCTTT. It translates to CASTREDTEAFF.

The CDR3 is CASSPLAGGGYEQYF. The DNA for the CDR3 is TGTGCCAGCAGCCCTTTAGCGGGAGGGGGCTACGAGCAGTACTTC. The V gene is TRBV7-2, the J gene TRBJ2-7; 11 positions agree with TRBD2. Unmatched junction bases numbered 6, after V lost 5 bases and J lost 3 bases. The germline gives CDR1 SGHTA, CDR2 FQGNSA. This CDR3 region has 15 residues. The full variable domain, completed using reference TRBV7-2 and TRBJ2-7, is GAGVSQSPSNKVTEKGKDVELRCDPISGHTALYWYRQSLGQGLEFLIYFQGNSAPDKSGLPSDRFSAERTGGSVSTLTIQRTQQEDSAVYLCASSPLAGGGYEQYFGPGTRLTVT.

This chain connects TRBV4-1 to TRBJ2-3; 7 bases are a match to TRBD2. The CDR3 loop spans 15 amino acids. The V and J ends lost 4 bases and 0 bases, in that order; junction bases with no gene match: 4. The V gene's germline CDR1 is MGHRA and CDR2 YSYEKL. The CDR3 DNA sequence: TGCGCCAGCAGCCCTTGGGGGGGTAGCACAGATACGCAGTATTTT. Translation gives CASSPWGGSTDTQYF.

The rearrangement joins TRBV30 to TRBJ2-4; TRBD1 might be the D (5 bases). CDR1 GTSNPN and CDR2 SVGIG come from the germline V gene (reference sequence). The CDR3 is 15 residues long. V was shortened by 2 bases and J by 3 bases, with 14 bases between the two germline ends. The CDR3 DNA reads TGTGCCTGGAGTTTGACAGCTACAAACAAAAACATTCAGTACTTC. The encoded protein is CAWSLTATNKNIQYF.

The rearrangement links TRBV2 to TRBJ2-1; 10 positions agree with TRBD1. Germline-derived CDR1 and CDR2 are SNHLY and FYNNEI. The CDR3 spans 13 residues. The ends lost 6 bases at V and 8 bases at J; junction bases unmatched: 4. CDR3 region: CASRGQGWYEQFF. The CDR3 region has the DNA TGTGCCAGCAGGGGACAGGGGTGGTATGAGCAGTTCTTC.